Sequencing of this TCR beta chain was carried out in a study of T cell responses to AZD1222 COVID-19 vaccine. V shed 8 bases and J shed 4 bases, with 20 bases lying between them. The length of the CDR3 is 16 residues. In germline, CDR1 is SGHAT, CDR2 FQNNGV. On this clone: Its antigen remains unidentified.

Sequencing was performed with immunoSEQ multiplex PCR; in TCRdb, only in-frame clones are kept and a portion is missing. Of some 130,000 clones in the sample, roughly 87% were seen once. Findings and limits, study-wide: An increase in Spike-specific TCR breadth and depth was observed after two AZD1222 doses. The repertoires were collected only after the peak T cell response.

This TCR came from an adult who received the AZD1222 COVID-19 vaccine. The chain combines TRBV11-2 with TRBJ2-2; possibly TRBD1 for D (5 bases). The sequencing here drew on peripheral blood, taken 28 days after the second AZD1222 dose. CDR3 nucleotides: TGTGCCAGCCACCCGCCAGGGCCCCCGTCCACCGGGGAGCTGTTTTTT. It yields the protein CASHPPGPPSTGELFF.